The T cell receptor beta chain under discussion was sequenced for a study of shared clonotypes between healthy human individuals. Note on this clone: As yet, its antigen is unknown.

Per the original methods: Junction-only sequences without quality scores came from ImmunoSEQ, so filtering differed. Sequencing was performed with immunoSEQ multiplex PCR; in TCRdb, only in-frame clones are kept and a portion is missing. That table supplies the V and J calls and clone size; D and trimming were determined from the DNA. The repertoire has 2 million to 2.5 million clones, 80% to 95% of them found once; the top ten carry around 0.4%. Study outcomes and limitations: The authors sampled blood alone, and tissue repertoires likely differ. Naive subsets typically showed greater estimated richness than memory subsets. Rarefaction showed sorted-subset sequencing was incomplete despite large depth.

Germline values: CDR1 LNHDA, CDR2 SQIVND (reference sequence). Trimming shortened V by 3 bases and J by 5 bases, and 19 bases separated the two germline ends. This CDR3 contains 16 residues. The sequenced sample consisted of naive CD4+ T cells from PBMCs. Subset defined: CD45RA+ positively selected. The TCR sequence derives from a man aged 18 to 29 in good health. Some clones in this sample may be carry-over from other donors' samples. The chain links TRBV19 to TRBJ1-2; D is perhaps TRBD1 (5 bases). CDR3: CASSIMTALSLYGYTF. CDR3 nucleotides: TGTGCCAGTAGTATTATGACAGCCTTGTCGCTGTATGGCTACACCTTC.